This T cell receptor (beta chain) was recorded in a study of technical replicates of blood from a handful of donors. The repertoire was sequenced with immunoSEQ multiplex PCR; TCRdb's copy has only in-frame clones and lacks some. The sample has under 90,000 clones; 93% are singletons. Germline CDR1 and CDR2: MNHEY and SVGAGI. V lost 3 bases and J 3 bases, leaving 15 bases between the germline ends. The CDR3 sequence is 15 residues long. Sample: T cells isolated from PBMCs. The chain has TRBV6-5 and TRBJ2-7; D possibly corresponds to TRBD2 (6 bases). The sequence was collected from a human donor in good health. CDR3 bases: TGTGCCAGCAGTTATTCTCCGGGAGTCGGCTACGAGCAGTACTTC. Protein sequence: CASSYSPGVGYEQYF.